The rows below give T cell receptor beta chains drawn from one sample of a study of CD8+ T cells in alopecia areata. Sequenced by immunoSEQ multiplex PCR; TCRdb stores in-frame clones only, minus some. The sample lists tens of thousands of clones, around 70% seen once, with 17% in the top ten. Sequenced material: CD8+ T cells sorted from blood, taken at approximately week 45, from a patient treated with tofacitinib. The receptor set was obtained from a human donor with alopecia areata. CDR3s include the opening cysteine and the closing phenylalanine or tryptophan. The D gene is left open where the match is weak. Clone size appears in some rows only: once, few, many, or a class for an expanded clone.

size: -
J: TRBJ2-7
D: TRBD1
V: TRBV4-3
CDR3: CASSRYHIDRAGFSYEQYF
DNA: TGCGCCAGCAGCCGTTACCATATTGACAGGGCCGGGTTCTCCTACGAGCAGTACTTC

size: -
J: TRBJ1-1
D: TRBD1
V: TRBV6-1
CDR3: CASSVTQGARDTEAFF
DNA: TGTGCCAGCAGTGTGACGCAGGGGGCGCGGGACACTGAAGCTTTCTTT

size: -
J: TRBJ2-3
D: -
V: TRBV10-2
CDR3: CASSGGVGTDTQYF
DNA: TGCGCCAGCAGTGGCGGGGTAGGGACAGATACGCAGTATTTT

size: once
J: TRBJ1-2
D: -
V: TRBV6-1
CDR3: CASSEAEGDGYTF
DNA: TGTGCCAGCAGTGAAGCTGAGGGGGACGGCTACACCTTC

size: -
J: TRBJ1-2
D: -
V: TRBV6-5
CDR3: CASSYSTGGSGYTF
DNA: TGTGCCAGCAGTTACTCGACTGGGGGAAGTGGCTACACCTTC

size: -
J: TRBJ2-7
D: TRBD1
V: TRBV29-1
CDR3: CSVGLWGQGSYEQYF
DNA: TGCAGCGTTGGTTTGTGGGGACAGGGCTCCTACGAGCAGTACTTC

size: few
J: TRBJ2-7
D: -
V: TRBV7-2
CDR3: CASSPRGDTNYEQYF
DNA: TGTGCCAGCAGCCCCCGAGGGGACACGAATTACGAGCAGTACTTC

size: few
J: TRBJ2-7
D: -
V: TRBV10-3
CDR3: CATLGEDSYEQYF
DNA: TGTGCCACGCTAGGTGAGGACTCCTACGAGCAGTACTTC

size: few
J: TRBJ1-4
D: TRBD1
V: TRBV4-3
CDR3: CASSPGTGWGEKLFF
DNA: TGCGCCAGCAGCCCCGGGACAGGGTGGGGTGAAAAACTGTTTTTT

size: few
J: TRBJ1-1
D: -
V: TRBV29-1
CDR3: CSAGDGNTEAFF
DNA: TGCAGCGCCGGGGACGGGAACACTGAAGCTTTCTTT

size: few
J: TRBJ2-4
D: TRBD1
V: TRBV29-1
CDR3: CSGWDRPKNIQYF
DNA: TGCAGCGGCTGGGACAGGCCCAAAAACATTCAGTACTTC

size: -
J: TRBJ2-1
D: TRBD2
V: TRBV7-6
CDR3: CASSLDGTSNRNEQFF
DNA: TGTGCCAGCAGCTTAGATGGGACTAGCAATAGGAATGAGCAGTTCTTC

size: -
J: TRBJ2-3
D: TRBD2
V: TRBV29-1
CDR3: CSVAGTSGAIGTDTQYF
DNA: TGCAGCGTTGCCGGGACTAGCGGGGCTATAGGCACAGATACGCAGTATTTT

size: -
J: TRBJ2-7
D: -
V: TRBV4-1
CDR3: CASSQEWGEIYEQYF
DNA: TGCGCCAGCAGCCAAGAATGGGGGGAAATCTACGAGCAGTACTTC

size: -
J: TRBJ1-1
D: -
V: TRBV27
CDR3: CASSAGAEAFF
DNA: TGTGCCAGCAGCGCTGGTGCTGAAGCTTTCTTT

size: -
J: TRBJ2-2
D: -
V: TRBV9
CDR3: CASSINTGELFF
DNA: TGTGCCAGCAGCATAAACACCGGGGAGCTGTTTTTT

size: -
J: TRBJ1-4
D: TRBD1
V: TRBV29-1
CDR3: CSVEEDRGADEKLFF
DNA: TGCAGCGTTGAAGAGGACAGGGGGGCAGATGAAAAACTGTTTTTT

size: -
J: TRBJ1-1
D: -
V: TRBV30
CDR3: CAWWAGRGNTEAFF
DNA: TGTGCCTGGTGGGCGGGCCGGGGGAACACTGAAGCTTTCTTT

size: -
J: TRBJ2-7
D: -
V: TRBV5-1
CDR3: CASSLARGNTYEQYF
DNA: TGCGCCAGCAGCTTGGCCCGCGGGAACACCTACGAGCAGTACTTC

size: -
J: TRBJ2-2
D: -
V: TRBV27
CDR3: CASSFSSNTGELFF
DNA: TGTGCCAGCAGTTTTTCATCGAACACCGGGGAGCTGTTTTTT

size: few
J: TRBJ2-7
D: TRBD1
V: TRBV29-1
CDR3: CSVEADTTGYEQYF
DNA: TGCAGCGTTGAAGCGGACACGACAGGGTACGAGCAGTACTTC

size: -
J: TRBJ2-1
D: TRBD1
V: TRBV5-6
CDR3: CASSFMTGNNEQFF
DNA: TGTGCCAGCAGCTTCATGACAGGGAACAATGAGCAGTTCTTC